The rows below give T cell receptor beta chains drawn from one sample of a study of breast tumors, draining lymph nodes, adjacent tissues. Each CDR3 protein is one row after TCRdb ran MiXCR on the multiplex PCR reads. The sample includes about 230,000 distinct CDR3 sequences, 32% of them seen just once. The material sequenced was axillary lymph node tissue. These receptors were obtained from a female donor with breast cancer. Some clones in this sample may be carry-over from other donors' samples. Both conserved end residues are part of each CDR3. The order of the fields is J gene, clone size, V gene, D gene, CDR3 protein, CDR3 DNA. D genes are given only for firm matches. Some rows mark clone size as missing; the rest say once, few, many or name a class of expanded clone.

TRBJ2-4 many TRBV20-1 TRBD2 CSASYGGVAKNIQYF TGCAGTGCTTCCTACGGGGGGGTAGCCAAAAACATTCAGTACTTC
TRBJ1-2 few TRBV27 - CASSSNQGWGYGYTF TGTGCCAGCAGTTCCAACCAGGGATGGGGCTATGGCTACACCTTC
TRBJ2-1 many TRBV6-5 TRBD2 CASSYRTSGSIDEQFF TGTGCCAGCAGCTATAGGACTAGCGGGAGCATCGATGAGCAGTTCTTC
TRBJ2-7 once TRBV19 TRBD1 CASQGGTGGYEQYF TGTGCCTCCCAGGGGGGGACAGGGGGGTACGAGCAGTACTTC
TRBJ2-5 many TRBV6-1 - CASSSAGTPPETQYF TGTGCCAGCAGCAGCGCCGGGACACCGCCTGAGACCCAGTACTTC
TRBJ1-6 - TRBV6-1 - CASSVAKSGVSPLHF TGTGCCAGCAGTGTGGCGAAGTCAGGTGTGTCACCCCTCCACTTT
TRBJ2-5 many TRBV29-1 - CSAKESRSQETQYF TGCAGCGCCAAGGAAAGCCGAAGTCAAGAGACCCAGTACTTC
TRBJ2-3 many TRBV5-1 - CASSLAGDLTDTQYF TGCGCCAGCAGCTTGGCGGGGGACCTTACGGATACGCAGTATTTT
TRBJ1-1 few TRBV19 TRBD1 CASSPRTGGGTEAFF TGTGCCAGTAGTCCCCGGACAGGGGGGGGGACTGAAGCTTTCTTT
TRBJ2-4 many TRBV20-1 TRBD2 CSARDLAGANIQYF TGCAGTGCTAGAGATTTAGCGGGAGCTAACATTCAGTACTTC
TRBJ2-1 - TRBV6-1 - CASCETAAYNEQFF TGTGCCAGCTGTGAGACAGCCGCCTACAATGAGCAGTTCTTC
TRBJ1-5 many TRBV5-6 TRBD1 CASSLENRGGSNQPQHF TGTGCCAGCAGCTTGGAGAACAGGGGAGGAAGCAATCAGCCCCAGCATTTT
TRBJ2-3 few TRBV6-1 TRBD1 CASTRERGRVADTQYF TGTGCCAGCACGAGGGAGAGGGGGCGGGTGGCAGATACGCAGTATTTT
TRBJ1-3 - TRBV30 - CAWSVTAGNTIYF TGTGCCTGGAGTGTGACAGCTGGAAACACCATATATTTT
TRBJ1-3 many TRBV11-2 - CASNNPSGNTIYF TGTGCCAGCAATAACCCCTCTGGAAACACCATATATTTT
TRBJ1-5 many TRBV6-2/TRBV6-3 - CASSLGSNQPQHF TGTGCCAGCAGCTTAGGAAGCAATCAGCCCCAGCATTTT
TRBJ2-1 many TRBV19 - CASSTDFNEQFF TGTGCCAGTAGTACCGACTTTAATGAGCAGTTCTTC
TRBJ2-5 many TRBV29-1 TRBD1 CSVTTGGGETQYF TGCAGCGTTACGACAGGGGGTGGGGAGACCCAGTACTTC
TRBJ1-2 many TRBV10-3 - CAISESGGRGGYTF TGTGCCATCAGTGAGTCAGGGGGAAGGGGCGGCTACACCTTC
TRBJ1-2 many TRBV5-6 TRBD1 CASSRDRGSYGYTF TGTGCCAGCAGCCGGGACAGGGGATCCTATGGCTACACCTTC
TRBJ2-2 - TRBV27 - CASSSYDRPNTGELFF TGTGCCAGCAGTTCTTATGACAGACCGAACACCGGGGAGCTGTTTTTT
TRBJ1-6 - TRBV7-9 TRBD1 CASSSQFGTGASLHF TGTGCCAGCAGCTCCCAGTTCGGGACAGGGGCCTCCCTCCACTTT
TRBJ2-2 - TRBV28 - CASSLVQTGELFF TGTGCCAGCAGTTTGGTACAGACCGGGGAGCTGTTTTTT
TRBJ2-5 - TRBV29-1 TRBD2 CSLVGSGRVTQYF TGCAGCTTAGTGGGTAGCGGGAGGGTGACCCAGTACTTC
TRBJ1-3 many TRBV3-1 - CASSPTSVGTIYF TGTGCCAGCAGCCCCACTTCGGTAGGCACCATATATTTT
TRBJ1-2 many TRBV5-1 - CASSPSLRQVNYGYTF TGCGCCAGCAGCCCCTCACTGCGACAAGTCAACTATGGCTACACCTTC
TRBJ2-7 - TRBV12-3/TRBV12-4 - CASRRDLGDEQCF TGTGCCAGCAGACGCGACTTGGGGGACGAGCAGTGCTTC
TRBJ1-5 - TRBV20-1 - CSARARLAGDGATQHF TGCAGTGCTAGAGCCCGACTAGCGGGAGATGGGGCGACCCAGCATTTT
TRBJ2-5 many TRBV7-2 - CASSPTASSQYF TGTGCCAGCAGCCCTACTGCTAGTTCCCAGTACTTC
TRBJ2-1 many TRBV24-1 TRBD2 CATRGLARSEQFF TGTGCCACCCGTGGACTAGCGCGGAGTGAGCAGTTCTTC
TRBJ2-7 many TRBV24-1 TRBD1 CATSDSRGQGKGSEDF TGTGCCACCAGTGATTCCCGGGGACAGGGGAAAGGATCGGAAGACTTC
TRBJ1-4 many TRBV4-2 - CASSQVRGEKLFF TGTGCCAGCAGCCAAGTCCGGGGAGAAAAACTGTTTTTT
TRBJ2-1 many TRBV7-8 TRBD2 CASRTSGGDNEQFF TGTGCCAGCAGGACTAGCGGGGGAGACAATGAGCAGTTCTTC
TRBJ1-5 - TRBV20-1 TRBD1 CSARERGTAYNQPQHF TGCAGTGCTAGAGAGAGGGGGACAGCTTACAATCAGCCCCAGCATTTT
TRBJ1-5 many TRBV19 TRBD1 CASTPRQGGFNQPQHF TGTGCCAGTACCCCCCGACAGGGTGGGTTTAATCAGCCCCAGCATTTT
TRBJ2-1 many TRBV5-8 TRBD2 CASSLRTSGRAYEQFF TGTGCCAGCAGCTTGAGGACTAGCGGGAGGGCCTATGAGCAGTTCTTC
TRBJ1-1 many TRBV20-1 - CSARDEIQVTEAFF TGCAGTGCTAGAGACGAAATACAGGTGACTGAAGCTTTCTTT
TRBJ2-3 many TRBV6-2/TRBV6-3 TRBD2 CASRLAGGLDTQYF TGTGCCAGCAGACTAGCGGGAGGGCTAGATACGCAGTATTTT
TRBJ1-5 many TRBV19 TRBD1 CASSPIGQGVNQPQHF TGTGCCAGTAGTCCAATAGGTCAGGGGGTTAATCAGCCCCAGCATTTT
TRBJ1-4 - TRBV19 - CASSAYELREKLFF TGTGCCAGTAGTGCCTATGAGTTAAGAGAAAAACTGTTTTTT
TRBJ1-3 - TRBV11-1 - CASSADTLGNTIYF TGTGCCAGCAGCGCCGACACCCTTGGGAACACCATATATTTT
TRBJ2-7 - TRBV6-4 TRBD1 CASSLVDRAPYEQYF TGTGCCAGCAGTCTCGTCGACAGGGCACCATACGAGCAGTACTTC
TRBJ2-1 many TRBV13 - CASSLGRAANEQFF TGTGCCAGCAGCTTAGGGAGGGCGGCCAATGAGCAGTTCTTC
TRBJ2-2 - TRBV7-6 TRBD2 CASSIGLVNTGELFF TGTGCCAGCAGCATTGGACTAGTGAACACCGGGGAGCTGTTTTTT
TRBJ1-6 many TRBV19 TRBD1 CATSGTGGNSPLHF TGTGCCACAAGTGGGACAGGGGGCAATTCACCCCTCCACTTT
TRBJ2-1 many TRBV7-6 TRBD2 CASSPRTSGANEQFF TGTGCCAGCAGCCCCCGGACTAGCGGCGCCAATGAGCAGTTCTTC
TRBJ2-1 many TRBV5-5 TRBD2 CASSATPGTSGSVEQFF TGTGCCAGCAGCGCTACCCCCGGGACTAGCGGGAGTGTTGAGCAGTTCTTC
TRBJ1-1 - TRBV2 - CASSNGPYPEAFF TGTGCCAGCAGTAACGGACCCTACCCCGAGGCTTTCTTT
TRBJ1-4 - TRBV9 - CASSDPQSGREKLFF TGTGCCAGCAGTGACCCACAGAGTGGTCGAGAAAAACTGTTTTTT
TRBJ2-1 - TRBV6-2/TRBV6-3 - CASTRELPFDEQFF TGTGCCAGCACTCGGGAGTTACCTTTCGATGAGCAGTTCTTC